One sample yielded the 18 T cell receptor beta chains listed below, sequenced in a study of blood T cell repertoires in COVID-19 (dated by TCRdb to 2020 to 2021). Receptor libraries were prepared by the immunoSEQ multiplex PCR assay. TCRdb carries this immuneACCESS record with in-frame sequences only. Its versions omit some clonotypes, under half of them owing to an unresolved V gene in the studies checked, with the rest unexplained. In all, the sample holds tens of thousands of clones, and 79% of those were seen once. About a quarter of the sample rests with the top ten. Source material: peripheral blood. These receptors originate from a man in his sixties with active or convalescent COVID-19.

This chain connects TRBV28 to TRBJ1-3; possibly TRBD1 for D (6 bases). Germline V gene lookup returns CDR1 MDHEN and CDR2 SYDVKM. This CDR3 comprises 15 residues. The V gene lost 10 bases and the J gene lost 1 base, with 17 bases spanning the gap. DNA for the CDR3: TGTGCCACTTCCGGGACACTTTCTTCTGGAAACACCATATATTTT. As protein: CATSGTLSSGNTIYF. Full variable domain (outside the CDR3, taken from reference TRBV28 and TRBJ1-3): DVKVTQSSRYLVKRTGEKVFLECVQDMDHENMFWYRQDPGLGLRLIYFSYDVKMKEKGDIPEGYSVSREKKERFSLILESASTNQTSMYLCATSGTLSSGNTIYFGEGSWLTVV.

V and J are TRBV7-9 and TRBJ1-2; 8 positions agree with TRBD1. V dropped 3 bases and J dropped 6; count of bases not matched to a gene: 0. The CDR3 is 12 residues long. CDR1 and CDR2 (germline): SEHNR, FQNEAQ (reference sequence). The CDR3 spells CASSFRGHGYTF. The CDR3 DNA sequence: TGTGCCAGCAGCTTCAGGGGGCATGGCTACACCTTC.

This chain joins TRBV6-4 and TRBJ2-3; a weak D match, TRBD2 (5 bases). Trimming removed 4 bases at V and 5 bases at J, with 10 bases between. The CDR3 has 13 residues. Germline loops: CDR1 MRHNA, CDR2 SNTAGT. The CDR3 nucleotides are TGTGCCAGCAGTGTGGGTCGGGGAGATACGCAGTATTTT. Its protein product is CASSVGRGDTQYF.

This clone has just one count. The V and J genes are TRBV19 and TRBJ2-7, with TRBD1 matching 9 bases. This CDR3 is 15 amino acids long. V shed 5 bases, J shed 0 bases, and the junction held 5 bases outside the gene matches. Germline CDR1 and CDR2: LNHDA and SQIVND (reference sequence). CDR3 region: CASSSGQGTSYEQYF. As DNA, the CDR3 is TGTGCCAGTAGTTCCGGACAGGGGACCTCCTACGAGCAGTACTTC.

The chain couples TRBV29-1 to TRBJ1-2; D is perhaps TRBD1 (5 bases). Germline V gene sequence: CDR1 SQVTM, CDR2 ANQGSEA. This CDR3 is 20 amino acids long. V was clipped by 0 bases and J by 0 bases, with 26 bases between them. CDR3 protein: CSVEEEGRGRSSGANYGYTF. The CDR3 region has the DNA TGCAGCGTTGAAGAAGAGGGCCGAGGGAGGTCATCGGGGGCTAACTATGGCTACACCTTC.

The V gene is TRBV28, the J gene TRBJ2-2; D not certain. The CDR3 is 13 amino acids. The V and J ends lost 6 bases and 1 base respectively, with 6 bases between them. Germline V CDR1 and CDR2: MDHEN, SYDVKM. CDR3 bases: TGTGCCAGCAGCCACGGGAACACCGGGGAGCTGTTTTTT. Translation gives CASSHGNTGELFF.

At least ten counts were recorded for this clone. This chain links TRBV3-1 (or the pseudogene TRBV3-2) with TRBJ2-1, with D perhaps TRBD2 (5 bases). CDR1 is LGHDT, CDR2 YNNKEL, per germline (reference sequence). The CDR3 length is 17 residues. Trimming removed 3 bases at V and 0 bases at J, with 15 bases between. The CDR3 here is CASSQAFPGNSYNEQFF. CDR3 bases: TGTGCCAGCAGCCAGGCTTTTCCGGGGAACTCCTACAATGAGCAGTTCTTC.

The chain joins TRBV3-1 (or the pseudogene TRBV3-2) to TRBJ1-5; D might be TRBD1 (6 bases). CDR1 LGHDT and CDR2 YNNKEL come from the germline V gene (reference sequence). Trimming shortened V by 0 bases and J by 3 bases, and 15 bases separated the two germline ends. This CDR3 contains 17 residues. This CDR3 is CASSQDSGARDNQPQHF. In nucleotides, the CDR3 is TGTGCCAGCAGCCAAGATTCAGGGGCTCGTGACAATCAGCCCCAGCATTTT.

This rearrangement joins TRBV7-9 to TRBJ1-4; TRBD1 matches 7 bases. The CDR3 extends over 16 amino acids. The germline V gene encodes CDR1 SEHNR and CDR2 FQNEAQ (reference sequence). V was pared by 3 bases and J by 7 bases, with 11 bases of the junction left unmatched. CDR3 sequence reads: CASSFGGRQGGEKLFF. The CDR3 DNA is TGTGCCAGCAGCTTCGGGGGAAGACAGGGTGGTGAAAAACTGTTTTTT.

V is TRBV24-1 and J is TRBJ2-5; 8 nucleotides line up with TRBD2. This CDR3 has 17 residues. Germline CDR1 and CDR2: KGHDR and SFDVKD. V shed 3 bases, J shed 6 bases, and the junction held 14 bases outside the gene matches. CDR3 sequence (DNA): TGTGCCACCAGTGATCCCACTTACGGGACTAGGGGCCAGACCCAGTACTTC. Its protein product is CATSDPTYGTRGQTQYF.

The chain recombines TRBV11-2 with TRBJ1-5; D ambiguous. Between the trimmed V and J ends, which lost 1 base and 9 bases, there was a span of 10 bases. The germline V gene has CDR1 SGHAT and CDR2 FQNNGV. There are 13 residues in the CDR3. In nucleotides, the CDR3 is TGTGCCAGCAGCTTAGTGGGCAGGCGGCCCCAGCATTTT. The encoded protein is CASSLVGRRPQHF.

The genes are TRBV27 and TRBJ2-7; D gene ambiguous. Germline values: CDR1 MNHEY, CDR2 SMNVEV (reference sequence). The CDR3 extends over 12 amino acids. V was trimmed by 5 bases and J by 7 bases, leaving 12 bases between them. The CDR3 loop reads CASSHSAREQYF. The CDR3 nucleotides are TGTGCCAGCAGTCATTCCGCTAGAGAGCAGTACTTC.

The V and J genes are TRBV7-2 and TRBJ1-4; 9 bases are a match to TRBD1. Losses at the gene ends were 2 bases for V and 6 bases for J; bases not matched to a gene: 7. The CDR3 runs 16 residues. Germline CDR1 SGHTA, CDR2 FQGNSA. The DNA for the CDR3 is TGTGCCAGCAGCTTAAGGGGGACAGGGAGGGATGAAAAACTGTTTTTT. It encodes CASSLRGTGRDEKLFF. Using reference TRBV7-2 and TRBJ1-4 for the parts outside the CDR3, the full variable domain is GAGVSQSPSNKVTEKGKDVELRCDPISGHTALYWYRQSLGQGLEFLIYFQGNSAPDKSGLPSDRFSAERTGGSVSTLTIQRTQQEDSAVYLCASSLRGTGRDEKLFFGSGTQLSVL.

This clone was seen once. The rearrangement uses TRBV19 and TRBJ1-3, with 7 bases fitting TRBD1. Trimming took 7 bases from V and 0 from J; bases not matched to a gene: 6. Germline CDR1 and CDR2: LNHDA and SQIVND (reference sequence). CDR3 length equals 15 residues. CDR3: CASKRGLTSGNTIYF. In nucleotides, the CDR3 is TGTGCCAGTAAAAGGGGGCTCACCTCTGGAAACACCATATATTTT.

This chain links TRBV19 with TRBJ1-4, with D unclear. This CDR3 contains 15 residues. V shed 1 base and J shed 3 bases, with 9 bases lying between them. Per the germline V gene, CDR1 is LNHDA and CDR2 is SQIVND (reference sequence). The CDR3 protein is CASSIGRTPNEKLFF. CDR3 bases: TGTGCCAGTAGTATAGGTCGTACTCCTAATGAAAAACTGTTTTTT.

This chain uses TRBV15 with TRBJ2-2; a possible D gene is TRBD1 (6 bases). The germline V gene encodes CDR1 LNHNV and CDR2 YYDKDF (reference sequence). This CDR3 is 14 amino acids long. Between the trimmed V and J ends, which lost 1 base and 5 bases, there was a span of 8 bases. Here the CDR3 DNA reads TGTGCCACCAGCAGAGGGCAGGGGACCGGGGAGCTGTTTTTT. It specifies CATSRGQGTGELFF.

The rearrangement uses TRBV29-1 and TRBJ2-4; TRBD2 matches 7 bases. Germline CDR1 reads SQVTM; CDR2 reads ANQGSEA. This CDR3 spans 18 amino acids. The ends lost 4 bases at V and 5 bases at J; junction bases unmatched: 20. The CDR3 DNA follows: TGCAGCGTTGTCTTCCTGGGACTAAATCCCTTGGGTCAAAACATTCAGTACTTC. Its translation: CSVVFLGLNPLGQNIQYF.

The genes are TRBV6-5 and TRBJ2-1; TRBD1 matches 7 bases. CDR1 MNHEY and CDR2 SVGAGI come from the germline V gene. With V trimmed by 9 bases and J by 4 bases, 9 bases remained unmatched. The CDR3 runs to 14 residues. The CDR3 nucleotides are TGTGCCAGTACCACCGGGACAGCGTACAATGAGCAGTTCTTC. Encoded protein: CASTTGTAYNEQFF.